Listed below are T cell receptor beta chains from one sample, sequenced in a study of PD-1 blockade in classical Hodgkin lymphoma. Only in-frame clones appear in the TCRdb table, and some are missing; sequencing was by immunoSEQ multiplex PCR. The sample includes about 15,000 clones, approximately 88% of them seen just once. This specimen consisted of CD8+ T cells from blood, obtained before the fourth cycle of nivolumab. Every receptor here comes from a human donor with classical Hodgkin lymphoma. Both conserved end residues are part of each CDR3. D genes are given only for firm matches. Rows give clone size only sometimes, using once, few, many, or a class for an expanded clone.

d_call	clone_size	v_call	j_call	cdr3_aa	cdr3_nt
-	-	TRBV4-1	TRBJ2-2	CASASGSYTGELFF	TGCGCCAGCGCAAGTGGGAGCTACACCGGGGAGCTGTTTTTT
TRBD2	once	TRBV4-1	TRBJ2-7	CASSQGSGGGTYEQYF	TGCGCCAGCAGCCAAGGCAGCGGGGGAGGTACCTACGAGCAGTACTTC
TRBD2	-	TRBV9	TRBJ2-5	CASSDRGLAQSGETQYF	TGTGCCAGCAGCGACCGAGGACTAGCCCAATCGGGAGAGACCCAGTACTTC
-	-	TRBV7-2	TRBJ2-7	CASSLAGLVYYEQYF	TGTGCCAGCAGCTTAGCGGGACTTGTCTACTACGAGCAGTACTTC
TRBD1	-	TRBV28	TRBJ2-1	CASSLDRENSYNEQFF	TGTGCCAGCAGTTTAGACAGGGAAAACTCCTACAATGAGCAGTTCTTC
-	-	TRBV5-1	TRBJ2-7	CASSLGFEAYEQYF	TGCGCCAGCAGCTTGGGGTTCGAGGCCTACGAGCAGTACTTC
-	once	TRBV4-1	TRBJ2-4	CASSQDGEDIQYF	TGCGCCAGCAGCCAAGATGGTGAGGACATTCAGTACTTC
-	-	TRBV30	TRBJ1-3	CAWSAVRHSGNTIYF	TGTGCCTGGAGTGCCGTGCGACACTCTGGAAACACCATATATTTT
-	-	TRBV7-9	TRBJ2-3	CASSVSVDTQYF	TGTGCCAGCAGTGTAAGCGTGGATACGCAGTATTTT
TRBD2	-	TRBV14	TRBJ2-1	CASSRRTSGYNEQFF	TGTGCCAGCAGCCGAAGGACTAGCGGCTACAATGAGCAGTTCTTC
TRBD2	once	TRBV29-1	TRBJ2-3	CSVQRTSGTTDTQYF	TGCAGCGTTCAGAGGACTAGCGGGACCACAGATACGCAGTATTTT
-	few	TRBV14	TRBJ2-7	CASSHETVPYEQYF	TGTGCCAGCAGCCACGAGACGGTACCCTACGAGCAGTACTTC
TRBD2	-	TRBV9	TRBJ2-3	CASSGEGLAYTDTQYF	TGTGCCAGCAGCGGGGAAGGACTAGCCTACACAGATACGCAGTATTTT